This T cell receptor (beta chain) was captured in a study of technical replicates of blood from a handful of donors. This clone came up once. Produced via immunoSEQ multiplex PCR; TCRdb's table is partial and in-frame only. The profile covers around 80,000 clones, with about 98% appearing a single time and roughly 0.16% taken by the ten largest. Germline V CDR1 and CDR2: LNHDA, SQIVND (reference sequence). Trimming left V 5 bases short and J 10 bases short, with 14 bases between. The CDR3 sequence is 12 residues long. The rearrangement uses TRBV19 and TRBJ1-1; unclear D gene. Sample: T cells isolated from PBMCs. The clonotype comes from a human donor in good health. CDR3 bases: TGTGCCAGTAGTTTCCTCGGGGTCGGAGCTTTCTTT. It encodes CASSFLGVGAFF.